Reported below is one T cell receptor beta chain. The data are from a study of blood T cell repertoires in COVID-19. The overall study: Specimens from acute and convalescent COVID-19 originated in the United States, Italy and Spain. PBMCs, B-cell-depleted T cells, or T cells were the source of the cDNA or gDNA that made up the material.

The CDR3 length is 17 residues. Between the trimmed V and J ends, which lost 6 bases and 6 bases, there was a span of 24 bases. CDR1 and CDR2 from the germline V gene are MDHEN and SYDVKM. As processed by the authors: Using reference gene primer amplification, nucleated cell counts were estimated. Repertoires were generated with immunoSEQ multiplex PCR, while TCRdb's copy carries only in-frame clones and drops some. V and J calls and clone size are given by that table; D and trimming were obtained from the DNA. Found here are 35,000 to 50,000 clones, about four fifths of them singletons; the top ten hold over 5%.

Source material: peripheral blood. The sequence was collected from a woman aged 80 or older with acute or convalescent COVID-19. The gene calls are TRBV28 and TRBJ2-1; D may be TRBD2 (7 bases). The CDR3: CASRRTRGGVPFNEQFF. The CDR3 bases are TGTGCCAGCAGGAGGACTAGGGGGGGGGTTCCCTTCAATGAGCAGTTCTTC.